The source of this TCR beta chain is a study of cytomegalovirus exposure and HLA in healthy donors (dated by TCRdb to between 2016 and 2019). With regard to the full study: According to an earlier analysis of 587 of the donors, about 179 million T cells yielded 117 million unique TCR beta sequences and more than 250 Gb of sequence data. An early release covering about 600 HLA-typed donors comprised about 300 gigabases of sequencing data and 85 million or so unique TCR sequences. The genetic ancestry cluster associated with self-reported Caucasian donors included over 65% of the approximately 410 genotyped donors. The study aimed to test whether signatures of past pathogen exposure could be identified by cataloging public T cell receptors. Using immunosequencing, the study profiled T cell repertoires from roughly 650 subjects and related those repertoires to cytomegalovirus serostatus. Besides the first cohort of 500 to 700 subjects, a separate validation cohort made up of about 120 different subjects was used. The study combined high-throughput TCR immunosequencing, statistical association of individual TCRs with disease status, and machine learning to predict cytomegalovirus infection status. A later analysis re-examined previously published TCR beta repertoires from about 670 donors and added high-resolution HLA genotyping to investigate patterns of TCR occurrence. Rather than using new phenotypic data, the later analysis identified candidate immune exposures from TCR beta sequences and from how often those sequences occurred across donors. To decide whether each TCR beta V gene segment behaved as functional or pseudogenic, an earlier analysis of fewer than 750 of the donors relied on high-throughput TCR beta sequencing. Donor age, sex, ethnicity and CMV serostatus were collected together with the repertoire data. A later genetic analysis took genome-wide SNP genotypes for about three fifths of the 666 donors and used that subset as a discovery cohort. Every discovery cohort repertoire had been produced on one sequencing platform. HLA typing covered class I and class II loci at four-digit resolution. The number of typed donors differed by locus: 629-630 for A, B, C, DRB1 and DQB1; 522 for DQA1; approximately 600 for DPA1; and approximately 450 for DPB1. Four to six DR-DQ haplotypes were handled as single units for association and clustering, since linkage in the cohort was strong. Among under 450 genotyped donors of the cohort, an average of 235,054 unique TCR beta nucleotide sequences were sequenced per donor, roughly 20% of them non-productive.

The investigation overall reported the following: Most CMV-associated TCR beta chains appeared to be HLA-restricted in a later analysis, and the HLA associations seemed to be driven largely by CMV exposure. The presence/absence analyses assumed that sequencing depth was roughly uniform across donors, and that assumption may not be true. When HLA alleles, especially DR and DQ, strongly co-occurred, attributing TCR associations to individual alleles was difficult. The study gave a list of some 150 TCR beta chains associated with cytomegalovirus. In a later analysis, HLA-associated TCR beta chains showed more clonal expansion and lower generation probabilities than non-associated chains that were equally common. Cytomegalovirus status was reported to be diagnosed by the classifier with high specificity and sensitivity in both the original and validation cohorts. A cluster of highly shared sequence variants was judged likely to be a technical artifact of the sequencing pipeline. A later genetic analysis associated a missense DCLRE1C variant with V-gene and J-gene trimming of TCR beta chains, and an independent cohort replicated the association. Linkage disequilibrium might explain the correlated functional status among segregating V segments, but an unknown experimental factor could not be excluded. Some IMGT-functional V segments, including TRBV6-2 and TRBV6-3, could not be distinguished by the 87-base-pair reads and were therefore excluded. According to a later analysis, TCR association rates differed among HLA loci, with DRB1 alleles showing the most associated TCRs and HLA-C alleles showing the fewest. Across donors, most TCR sequences were observed very rarely, whereas some public TCRs were present in many individuals. Immune exposure information for the cohort was limited to CMV serostatus. The earlier analysis of almost 600 of the donors excluded approximately 15 rarely observed V segments, including chromosome 9 orphons, because counts were too low. The authors suggested that the approach could potentially be generalized to other disease states and immunological phenotypes. In vitro tests confirmed that a few of the cytomegalovirus-associated TCR beta chains recognize cytomegalovirus antigens. Several of the top co-occurrence clusters appeared to be linked to parvovirus B19, influenza, CMV and Epstein-Barr virus, according to a later analysis. A further reported finding was that TCR beta sequences accurately predicted the HLA-A and HLA-B alleles for most subjects in the first cohort. In this cohort, only TCR beta chains were sequenced, and detectable features were limited by the absence of alpha or paired-chain data. Specific HLA alleles were associated with 15,000 to 20,000 TCR beta sequences at a false discovery rate of 0.05 in a later analysis. An earlier analysis of 587 of the donors showed that most TCR beta V segments appeared in productive rearrangements either about 87% or about 30% of the time, which broadly matched IMGT annotations. In a later genetic analysis, fewer N-insertions in productive TCRs were reported among donors in an Asian-associated ancestry cluster than the roughly 700-donor mean. Because HLA typing was unavailable for some donors at each locus, only the typed subset was used in association tests.

There are a few counts of this clone. Its recognized antigen is unknown. Per-base quality was not reported, and no clone a single base away is much larger than it. The cohort consisted of 600 to 700 healthy bone marrow donors. At the time of sampling, every cohort member was nominally healthy, though immune exposures that went unrecorded were likely present. The donor was CMV seronegative and was included in the group of a few hundred seronegative cohort members. Every donor gave a peripheral blood sample, and the peripheral blood mononuclear cells from that sample were used for TCR beta sequencing. The Qiagen DNeasy Blood Extraction Kit was used to extract genomic DNA from the blood cell samples. Library creation used the immunoSEQ multiplex PCR assay. The multiplex PCR relied on a mix of 60 forward primers for TCR Vbeta segments and 13 reverse primers for TCR Jbeta segments. Amplification of the CDR3 region of rearranged TCR beta genes was performed with a multiplex PCR assay on genomic DNA. The Illumina HiSeq System was used to sequence the amplified TCR beta libraries as 87-base-pair reads. The published analysis was carried out like this. A later analysis counted about 80 million unique TCR beta chains across the roughly 700 repertoires, and approximately 11 million of these chains were shared by at least two donors. A nearest-neighbor algorithm error-corrected the raw reads and collapsed the reads into unique sequences, merging closely related sequences to remove PCR and sequencing errors. To assign V, D and J gene segments, CDR3 sequences were aligned to IMGT reference sequences. Each retained sequence needed at least a six-nucleotide match to both a V gene segment and a J gene segment. A rearrangement was called productive if the CDR3 had no stop codons and remained in frame with V and J, and every other rearrangement was called non-productive. Following IMGT convention, CDR3 was defined as the stretch from the second conserved V-encoded cysteine to the conserved J-encoded phenylalanine. The earlier analysis of 500 to 750 of the donors excluded any sequence lacking an unambiguous match to a single V gene segment. An earlier analysis of roughly 590 of the donors called V segments functional above 56.7% productive rearrangements and segregating when the between-donor standard deviation exceeded 5%. To diagnose cytomegalovirus status from the catalog of TCR beta chain sequences, a statistical classification framework was built. A later analysis assigned V and J genes by comparing TCR nucleotide sequences with IMGT/GENE-DB human TR gene sequences. A later analysis assigned CDR3 sequences and most-parsimonious VDJ recombination scenarios with the TCRdist pipeline. In a later analysis, each TCR beta chain was defined by its CDR3 amino acid sequence together with its V-gene family, and reads without a unique V-gene family were excluded. As a way to deal with suspected cross-contamination and a sequencing artifact, a later analysis dropped 450 to 600 nucleotide sequences that were highly shared and had low generation probability. In a later analysis, a clonal expansion index was calculated for each public chain from normalized within-repertoire ranks of inferred template counts. A later analysis computed generation probabilities with a VDJ recombination model fitted to out-of-frame rearrangements, and checked the results against IGoR. Hypergeometric tests were used in a later analysis to score TCR-TCR, TCR-HLA and TCR-CMV co-occurrence, with a repertoire-size bias correction applied to the TCR pairs. A later analysis estimated false discovery rates by permuting HLA or CMV assignments 20 times. A later analysis grouped co-occurring TCRs with DBSCAN, adding TCRdist sequence similarity when clustering within HLA-allele-positive subsets. Co-occurrence clustering excluded repertoires with fewer than 30,000 or more than 120,000 public chains, plus five with anomalous nucleotide sharing. TCRdb re-hosts the immuneACCESS table, in-frame sequences only. Its copies lack some clones; in the studies checked, an unresolved V gene accounts for under half of them, and the cause for the rest is not known. The V and J calls and clone size are taken from that table; D and trimming were inferred from the DNA. In all, the sample holds about 110,000 clones, and 77% of those were seen once. 4% to 5% of the sample is held by the ten biggest clonotypes.

Taken from cysteine to phenylalanine, the CDR3 has 14 residues. Here the CDR3 DNA is all that survives: 42 bases in frame from base 1. The germline V gene sets CDR1 to SGHRS and CDR2 to YFSETQ. V loses 3 bases, J loses 5 bases, and the germline ends lie 12 bases apart. The sequence is built from TRBV5-1 and TRBJ1-5; perhaps TRBD1 is the D gene, with 5 bases matching. The sample consisted of PBMCs. This sequence was found in a male donor in good health and CMV-seronegative. For the CDR3, the sequence is CASSYDSPDQPQHF. The sequenced DNA is TGCGCCAGCAGCTACGACAGTCCTGATCAGCCCCAGCATTTT. This CDR3, with the reference TRBV5-1 and TRBJ1-5 proteins standing in past its ends, gives the full variable domain KAGVTQTPRYLIKTRGQQVTLSCSPISGHRSVSWYQQTPGQGLQFLFEYFSETQRNKGNFPGRFSGRQFSNSRSEMNVSTLELGDSALYLCASSYDSPDQPQHFGDGTRLSIL.